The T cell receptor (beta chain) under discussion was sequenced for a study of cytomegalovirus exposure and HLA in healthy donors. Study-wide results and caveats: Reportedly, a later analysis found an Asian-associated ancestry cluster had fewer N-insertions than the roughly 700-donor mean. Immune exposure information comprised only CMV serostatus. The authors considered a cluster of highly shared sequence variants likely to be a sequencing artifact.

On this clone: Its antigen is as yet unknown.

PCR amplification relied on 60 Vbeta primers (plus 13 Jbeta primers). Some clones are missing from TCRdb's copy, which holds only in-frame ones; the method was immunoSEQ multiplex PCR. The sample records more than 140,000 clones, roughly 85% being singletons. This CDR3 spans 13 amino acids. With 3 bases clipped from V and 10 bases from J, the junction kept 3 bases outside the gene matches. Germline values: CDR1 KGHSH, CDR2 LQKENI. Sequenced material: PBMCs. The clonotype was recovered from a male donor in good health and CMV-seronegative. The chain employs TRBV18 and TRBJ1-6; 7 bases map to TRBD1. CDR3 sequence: CASSPGQVSPLHF. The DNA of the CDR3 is TGTGCCAGCTCACCCGGACAGGTATCACCCCTCCACTTT.